The 14 T cell receptor beta chains in this list originate from one sample, sequenced in a study of blood T cell repertoires in COVID-19 (dated by TCRdb to about 2020). The protocol used for the library was the immunoSEQ multiplex PCR assay. TCRdb holds this immuneACCESS table with in-frame rearrangements only. Some clones are missing; in checked studies, unresolved V genes explain under half, and the rest has no known cause. Across this sample there are 200,000 to 300,000 clones, with roughly 81% seen only once. 6% to 8% of the sample belongs to the ten largest clones. The specimen sequenced was peripheral blood. The source is an elderly woman with COVID-19, enrolled during active disease.

This rearrangement joins TRBV6-1 to TRBJ1-1, with no clear D. The CDR3 length is 13 residues. The germline gives CDR1 MNHNS, CDR2 SASEGT. The V and J ends lost 0 bases and 11 bases respectively, with 13 bases between them. The CDR3 loop reads CASSEASAGRAFF. The CDR3 DNA sequence: TGTGCCAGCAGTGAAGCCTCCGCTGGGCGCGCTTTCTTT.

The chain recombines TRBV3-1 (or the pseudogene TRBV3-2) with TRBJ1-1, with D possibly TRBD1 on 5 matching bases. Germline assignment: CDR1 LGHDT and CDR2 YNNKEL (reference sequence). With 5 bases removed from V and 4 bases from J, the gap between germline ends came to 11 bases. The CDR3 is 13 residues long. Written as DNA, the CDR3 is TGTGCCAGCAGCTCCGGGGGGGTCACTGAAGCTTTCTTT. Protein product: CASSSGGVTEAFF.

The chain joins TRBV7-2 to TRBJ2-7; possible D gene TRBD1, 5 bases. Germline CDR1 and CDR2: SGHTA and FQGNSA. The CDR3 is 13 residues long. V was clipped by 5 bases and J by 6 bases, with 14 bases between them. The CDR3 loop is CASSPPAGLEQYF. The CDR3 DNA reads as TGTGCCAGCAGCCCCCCCGCAGGGCTCGAGCAGTACTTC.

This clone was recorded once. The genes are TRBV6-2 or TRBV6-3 and TRBJ1-1, with TRBD1 matching over 12 bases. CDR1 and CDR2 (germline): MNHEY, SVGEGT. With V trimmed by 5 bases and J by 1 base, 8 bases remained unmatched. There are 17 residues in the CDR3. The CDR3 DNA is TGTGCCAGCAGTCCCCGGGACAGGGGGCGCGAGAACACTGAAGCTTTCTTT. Encoded protein: CASSPRDRGRENTEAFF.

The chain uses TRBV4-3 and TRBJ2-1, with TRBD2 matching over 8 bases. V shed 0 bases, J shed 10 bases, and the junction held 5 bases outside the gene matches. This CDR3 is built from 14 residues. In germline, CDR1 is LGHNA, CDR2 YSLEER. The CDR3 spells CASSQDAGGREQFF. CDR3 DNA sequence: TGCGCCAGCAGCCAAGATGCGGGGGGCAGGGAGCAGTTCTTC.

The chain carries TRBV7-3 and TRBJ2-3; TRBD2 matches 13 bases. The CDR3 length is 16 residues. V shed 4 bases, J shed 5 bases, and the junction held 6 bases outside the gene matches. Looked up from germline, CDR1 is SGHTA and CDR2 is FQGTGA. In DNA form, the CDR3 reads TGTGCCAGCAGCTCCGGACTAGCGGGAGTAGGAGATACGCAGTATTTT. Translation: CASSSGLAGVGDTQYF.

The chain is built from TRBV10-3 and TRBJ2-7; D is perhaps TRBD2 (6 bases). CDR3 length: 12 residues. Looked up from germline, CDR1 is ENHRY and CDR2 is SYGVKD. Between the trimmed V and J ends, which lost 10 bases and 0 bases, there was a span of 10 bases. CDR3: CASGTYSYEQYF. In nucleotides, the CDR3 is TGTGCCAGCGGGACCTACTCCTACGAGCAGTACTTC.

The J gene is TRBJ2-2, the V gene TRBV15; D possibly corresponds to TRBD2 (5 bases). This CDR3 contains 14 residues. Germline V gene lookup returns CDR1 LNHNV and CDR2 YYDKDF (reference sequence). Trimming removed 0 bases at V and 6 bases at J, with 8 bases between. Here the CDR3 reads CATSREKGAGELFF. CDR3 coding DNA: TGTGCCACCAGCAGAGAGAAGGGAGCCGGGGAGCTGTTTTTT.

The rearrangement links TRBV3-1 (or the pseudogene TRBV3-2) to TRBJ2-7, with D possibly being TRBD1 (6 bases). Germline lookup yields CDR1 LGHDT and CDR2 YNNKEL (reference sequence). Between the trimmed V and J ends, which lost 1 base and 2 bases, there was a span of 15 bases. The CDR3 has 16 residues. Here the CDR3 DNA reads TGTGCCAGCAGCCAAGCAAACAGGGTCCCCCCCTACGAGCAGTACTTC. This sequence encodes CASSQANRVPPYEQYF.

The chain has TRBV7-9 and TRBJ2-3; the match to TRBD1 covers 8 bases. The CDR3 extends over 16 amino acids. Germline CDR1 reads SEHNR; CDR2 reads FQNEAQ (reference sequence). J was trimmed by 5 bases and V by 1 base; bases with no gene match: 8. The CDR3 region is CASSLVRAGGGDTQYF. CDR3 nucleotides: TGTGCCAGCAGCTTAGTAAGGGCAGGGGGCGGAGATACGCAGTATTTT.

This clone was observed a single time. The sample contains more than one DNA sequence encoding this CDR3. V gene TRBV6-5 combines with J gene TRBJ1-2; 11 nucleotides line up with TRBD1. The CDR3 is made up of 14 amino acids. J lost 8 bases, V lost 3 bases, and 5 bases had no gene match. Germline V lookup: CDR1 MNHEY, CDR2 SVGAGI. The CDR3 DNA sequence: TGTGCCAGCAGTTATACCGGACAGGGGGCCGGCTACACCTTC. This translates into CASSYTGQGAGYTF.

The chain is built from TRBV3-1 (or the pseudogene TRBV3-2) and TRBJ1-2; D might be TRBD1 (5 bases). This CDR3 contains 16 residues. Germline V gives CDR1 LGHDT, CDR2 YNNKEL (reference sequence). Deletions cut 1 base from V and 4 bases from J, with 16 bases between. CDR3 protein: CASSQASGTSAYGYTF. For the CDR3, the DNA is TGTGCCAGCAGCCAAGCTTCCGGGACTTCGGCCTATGGCTACACCTTC.

This sequence joins TRBV7-8 and TRBJ2-7; 8 bases match TRBD1. The CDR3 extends over 14 amino acids. Looked up from germline, CDR1 is SGHVS and CDR2 is FQNEAQ. Germline trimming cut 4 bases from V and 1 base from J; bases unmatched to any gene: 3. The CDR3 protein is CASSSDRVSYEQYF. The DNA for the CDR3 is TGTGCCAGCAGCTCGGACAGGGTGTCCTACGAGCAGTACTTC.

This chain uses TRBV12-3 or TRBV12-4 with TRBJ1-1; 9 bases map to TRBD1. Unmatched junction bases numbered 5, after V lost 6 bases and J lost 9 bases. The CDR3 has 12 amino acids. CDR3 DNA sequence: TGTGCCAGCAGATTGACAGGGGGGAAAGCTTTCTTT. It specifies CASRLTGGKAFF.